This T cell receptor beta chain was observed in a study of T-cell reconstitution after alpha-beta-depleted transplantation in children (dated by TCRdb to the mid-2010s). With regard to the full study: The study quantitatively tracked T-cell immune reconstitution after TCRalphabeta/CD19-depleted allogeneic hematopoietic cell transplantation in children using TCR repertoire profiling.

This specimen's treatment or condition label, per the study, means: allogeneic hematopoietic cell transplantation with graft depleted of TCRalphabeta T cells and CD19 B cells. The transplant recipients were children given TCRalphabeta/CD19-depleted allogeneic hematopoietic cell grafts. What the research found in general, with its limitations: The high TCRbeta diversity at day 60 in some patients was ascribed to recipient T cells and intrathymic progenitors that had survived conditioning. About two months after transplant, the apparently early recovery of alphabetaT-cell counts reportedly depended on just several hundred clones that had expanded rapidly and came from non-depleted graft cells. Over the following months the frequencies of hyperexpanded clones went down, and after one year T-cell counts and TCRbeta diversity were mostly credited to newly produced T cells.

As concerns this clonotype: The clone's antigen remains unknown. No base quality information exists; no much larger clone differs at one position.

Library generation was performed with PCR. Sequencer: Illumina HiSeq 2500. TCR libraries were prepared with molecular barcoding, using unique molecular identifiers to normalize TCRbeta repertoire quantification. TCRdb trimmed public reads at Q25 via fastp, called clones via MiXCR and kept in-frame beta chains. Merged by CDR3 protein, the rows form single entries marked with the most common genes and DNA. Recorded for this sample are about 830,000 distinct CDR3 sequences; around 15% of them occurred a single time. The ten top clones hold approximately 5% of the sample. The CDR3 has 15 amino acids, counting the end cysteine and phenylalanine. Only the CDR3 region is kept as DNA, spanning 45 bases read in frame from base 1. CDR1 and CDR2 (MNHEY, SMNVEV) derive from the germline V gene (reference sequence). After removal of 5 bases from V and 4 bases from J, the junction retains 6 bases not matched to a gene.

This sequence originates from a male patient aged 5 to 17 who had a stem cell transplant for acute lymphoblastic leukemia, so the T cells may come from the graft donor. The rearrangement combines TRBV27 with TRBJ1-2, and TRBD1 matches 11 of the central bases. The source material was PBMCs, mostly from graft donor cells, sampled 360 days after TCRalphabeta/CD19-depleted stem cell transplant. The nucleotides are TGTGCCAGCAGTACCCGGACAGGGGGCAGCTATGGCTACACCTTC. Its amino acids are CASSTRTGGSYGYTF.